The source of this TCR beta chain is a study of blood T cell repertoires in COVID-19. Original processing methods: Reference gene primer amplification gave estimated nucleated cell counts. The assay was immunoSEQ multiplex PCR, and TCRdb's table has in-frame clones only and misses some. The V and J calls and clone size come from that table; D and trimming were worked out from the DNA. The sample contains about 50,000 clones, more than 80% of which appear only once. CDR3 length equals 15 residues. Between the trimmed V and J ends, which lost 3 bases and 3 bases, there was a span of 11 bases. Germline CDR1 reads LNHNV; CDR2 reads YYDKDF (reference sequence).

The sample was peripheral blood. This TCR was recovered from a man aged 55 to 70 with acute or convalescent COVID-19. V usage is TRBV15 and J usage is TRBJ2-2; tentatively, D is TRBD1 (5 bases). This chain's CDR3 is CATSSLEGDTGELFF. The DNA for the CDR3 is TGTGCCACCAGCAGCCTAGAAGGGGACACCGGGGAGCTGTTTTTT.